This TCR beta chain was sequenced in a study of blood T cell repertoires in COVID-19. Study as a whole: From T cells, B-cell-depleted T cells, or PBMCs came the material, which was cDNA or gDNA.

The CDR3 runs to 14 residues. After removal of 2 bases from V and 8 bases from J, the junction contained 9 bases not matched to a gene. Germline V gives CDR1 SGHKS, CDR2 YYEKEE (reference sequence). Here immunoSEQ multiplex PCR was the method, and the copy in TCRdb shows in-frame clones only, minus some. Among over 85,000 clones listed, approximately 88% were seen once. The sequence derives from a human donor in a cohort sampled during active COVID-19. The chain combines TRBV5-5 with TRBJ1-2; 7 bases align to TRBD1. The sample comprised peripheral blood. CDR3 residues: CASSLTGAGWGYTF. Here the CDR3 DNA reads TGTGCCAGCAGCTTAACAGGGGCCGGGTGGGGCTACACCTTC.